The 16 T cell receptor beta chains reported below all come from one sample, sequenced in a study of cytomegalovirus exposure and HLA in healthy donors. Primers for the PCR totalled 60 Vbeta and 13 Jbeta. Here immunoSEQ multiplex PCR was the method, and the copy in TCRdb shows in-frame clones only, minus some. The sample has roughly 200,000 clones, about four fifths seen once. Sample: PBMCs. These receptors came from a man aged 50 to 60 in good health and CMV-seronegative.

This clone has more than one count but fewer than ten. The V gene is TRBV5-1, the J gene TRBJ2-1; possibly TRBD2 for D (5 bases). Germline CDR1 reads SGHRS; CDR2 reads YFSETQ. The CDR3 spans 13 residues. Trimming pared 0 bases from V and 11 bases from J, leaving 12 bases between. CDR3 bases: TGCGCCAGCAGCTTGGCCGGACTCAGCCAGCAGTTCTTC. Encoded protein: CASSLAGLSQQFF.

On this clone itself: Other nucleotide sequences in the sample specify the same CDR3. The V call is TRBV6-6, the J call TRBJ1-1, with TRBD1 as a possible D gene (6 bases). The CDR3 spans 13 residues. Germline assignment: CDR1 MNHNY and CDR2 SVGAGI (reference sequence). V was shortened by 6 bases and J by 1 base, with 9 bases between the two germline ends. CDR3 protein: CASSTGRNTEAFF. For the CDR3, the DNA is TGTGCCAGCAGCACAGGGAGGAACACTGAAGCTTTCTTT.

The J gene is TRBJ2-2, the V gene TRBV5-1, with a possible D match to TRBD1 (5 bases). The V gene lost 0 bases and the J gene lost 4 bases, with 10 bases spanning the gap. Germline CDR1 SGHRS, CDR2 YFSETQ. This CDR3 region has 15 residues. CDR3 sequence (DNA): TGCGCCAGCAGCTTGGCCAGGGTGGGCACCGGGGAGCTGTTTTTT. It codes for CASSLARVGTGELFF.

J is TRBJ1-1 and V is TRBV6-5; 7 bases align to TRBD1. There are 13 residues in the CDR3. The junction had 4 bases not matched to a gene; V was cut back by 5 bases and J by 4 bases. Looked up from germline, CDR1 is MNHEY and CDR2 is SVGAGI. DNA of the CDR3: TGTGCCAGCAGTGAAAACAGGGGCACTGAAGCTTTCTTT. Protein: CASSENRGTEAFF.

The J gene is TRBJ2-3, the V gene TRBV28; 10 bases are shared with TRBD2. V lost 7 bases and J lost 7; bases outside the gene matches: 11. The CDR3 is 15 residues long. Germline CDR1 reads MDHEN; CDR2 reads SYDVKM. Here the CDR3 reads CASNFGGLAANTQYF. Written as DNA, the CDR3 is TGTGCCAGCAATTTTGGAGGACTAGCGGCCAATACGCAGTATTTT.

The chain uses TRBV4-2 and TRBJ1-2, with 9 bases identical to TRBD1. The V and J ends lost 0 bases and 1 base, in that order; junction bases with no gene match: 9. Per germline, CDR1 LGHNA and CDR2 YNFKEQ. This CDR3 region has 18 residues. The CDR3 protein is CASSQDQETGGINYGYTF. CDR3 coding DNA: TGTGCCAGCAGCCAAGATCAGGAGACAGGGGGTATTAACTATGGCTACACCTTC.

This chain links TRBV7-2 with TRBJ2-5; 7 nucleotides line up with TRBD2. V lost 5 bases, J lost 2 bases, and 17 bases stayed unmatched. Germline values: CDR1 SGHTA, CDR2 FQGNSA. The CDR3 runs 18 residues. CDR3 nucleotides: TGTGCCAGCAGCCCCCGCGTAGCTAGCGGTCCAATGCAAGAGACCCAGTACTTC. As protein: CASSPRVASGPMQETQYF.

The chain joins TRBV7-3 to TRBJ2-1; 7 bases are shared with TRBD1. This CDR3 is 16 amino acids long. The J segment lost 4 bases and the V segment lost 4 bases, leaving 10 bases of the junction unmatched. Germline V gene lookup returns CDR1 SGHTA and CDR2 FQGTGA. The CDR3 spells CASSSKGATGYNEQFF. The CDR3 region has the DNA TGTGCCAGCAGCTCAAAGGGGGCTACAGGATACAATGAGCAGTTCTTC.

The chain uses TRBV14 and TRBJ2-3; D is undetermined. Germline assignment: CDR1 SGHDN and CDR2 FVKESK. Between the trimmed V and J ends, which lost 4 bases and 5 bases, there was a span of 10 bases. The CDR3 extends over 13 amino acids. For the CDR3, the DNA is TGTGCCAGCAGCCTCACACGGGTAGATACGCAGTATTTT. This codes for CASSLTRVDTQYF.

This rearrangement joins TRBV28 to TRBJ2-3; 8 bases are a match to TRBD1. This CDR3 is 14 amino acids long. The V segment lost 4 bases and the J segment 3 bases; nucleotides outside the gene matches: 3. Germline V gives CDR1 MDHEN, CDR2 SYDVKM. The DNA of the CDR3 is TGTGCCAGCAGTTCATGGACAGGGACAGATACGCAGTATTTT. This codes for CASSSWTGTDTQYF.

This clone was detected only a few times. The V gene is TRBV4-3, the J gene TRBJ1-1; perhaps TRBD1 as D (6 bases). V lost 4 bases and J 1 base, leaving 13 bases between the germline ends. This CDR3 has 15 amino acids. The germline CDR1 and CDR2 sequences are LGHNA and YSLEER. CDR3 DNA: TGCGCCAGCAGCCGGGCCAGGGGTGGGAACACTGAAGCTTTCTTT. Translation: CASSRARGGNTEAFF.

In nucleotides, the CDR3 is TGTGCCAGCAGCCCCCTCGGGAGCGCGGGAGGGCCTTTCAATGAGCAGTTCTTC. Amino acids: CASSPLGSAGGPFNEQFF. The chain couples TRBV9 to TRBJ2-1, with 9 bases lining up with TRBD2. This CDR3 region has 18 residues. In germline, CDR1 is SGDLS, CDR2 YYNGEE. V shed 4 bases and J 6 bases; nucleotides not matched to a gene: 17.

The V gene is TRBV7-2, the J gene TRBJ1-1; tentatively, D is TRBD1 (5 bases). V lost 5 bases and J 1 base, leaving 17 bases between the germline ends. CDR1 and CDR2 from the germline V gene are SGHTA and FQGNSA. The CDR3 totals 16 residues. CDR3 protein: CASSPQGGKGNTEAFF. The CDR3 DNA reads TGTGCCAGCAGCCCTCAGGGAGGGAAGGGGAACACTGAAGCTTTCTTT.

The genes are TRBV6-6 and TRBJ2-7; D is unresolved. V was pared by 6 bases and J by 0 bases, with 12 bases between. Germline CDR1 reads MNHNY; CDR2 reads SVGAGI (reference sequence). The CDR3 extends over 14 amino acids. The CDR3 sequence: CASRKLSSSYEQYF. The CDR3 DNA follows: TGTGCCAGCAGAAAACTAAGTAGCTCCTACGAGCAGTACTTC.

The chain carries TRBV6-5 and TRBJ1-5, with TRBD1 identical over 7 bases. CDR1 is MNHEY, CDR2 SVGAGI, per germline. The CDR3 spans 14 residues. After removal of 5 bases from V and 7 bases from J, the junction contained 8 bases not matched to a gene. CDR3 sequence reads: CASSEGTANQPQHF. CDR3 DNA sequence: TGTGCCAGCAGTGAGGGGACAGCGAACCAGCCCCAGCATTTT.

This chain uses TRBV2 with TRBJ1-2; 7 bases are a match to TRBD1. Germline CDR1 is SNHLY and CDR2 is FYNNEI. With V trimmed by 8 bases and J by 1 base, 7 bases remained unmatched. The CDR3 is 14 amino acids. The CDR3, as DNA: TGTGCCAGCCTACTACAGGGGTTTAACTATGGCTACACCTTC. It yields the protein CASLLQGFNYGYTF.